This T cell receptor beta chain was sequenced in a study of shared clonotypes between healthy human individuals. This clone was found many times. Other DNA sequences in the same sample also yield this CDR3. Each cell subset's genomic DNA was divided evenly among several immunoSEQ plates. Here immunoSEQ multiplex PCR was the method, and the copy in TCRdb shows in-frame clones only, minus some. In the table there are fewer than 600,000 clones, around three quarters of which are singletons. The CDR3 totals 14 residues. Trimming stripped 2 bases from V and 2 bases from J, with 7 bases between. Looked up from germline, CDR1 is MNHEY and CDR2 is SMNVEV (reference sequence).

V is TRBV27 and J is TRBJ1-5; D not certain. The TCR sequence derives from a woman between 35 and 50 years old in good health. Some clones in this sample may be carry-over from other donors' samples. The sequenced sample consisted of PBMCs. Written as DNA, the CDR3 is TGTGCCAGCAGTTTAGGGAGGGGCAATCAGCCCCAGCATTTT. As protein: CASSLGRGNQPQHF.